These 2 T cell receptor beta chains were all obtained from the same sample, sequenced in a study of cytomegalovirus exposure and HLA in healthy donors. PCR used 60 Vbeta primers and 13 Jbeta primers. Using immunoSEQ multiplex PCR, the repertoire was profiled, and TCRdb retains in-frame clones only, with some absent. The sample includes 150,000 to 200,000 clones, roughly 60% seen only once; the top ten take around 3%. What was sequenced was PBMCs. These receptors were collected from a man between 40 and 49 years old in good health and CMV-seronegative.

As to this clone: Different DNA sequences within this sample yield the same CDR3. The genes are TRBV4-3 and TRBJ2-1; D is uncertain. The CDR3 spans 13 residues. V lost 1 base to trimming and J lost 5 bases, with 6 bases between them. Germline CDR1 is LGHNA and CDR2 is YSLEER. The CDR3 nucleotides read TGCGCCAGCAGCCAAGCGGGTAACAATGAGCAGTTCTTC. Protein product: CASSQAGNNEQFF.

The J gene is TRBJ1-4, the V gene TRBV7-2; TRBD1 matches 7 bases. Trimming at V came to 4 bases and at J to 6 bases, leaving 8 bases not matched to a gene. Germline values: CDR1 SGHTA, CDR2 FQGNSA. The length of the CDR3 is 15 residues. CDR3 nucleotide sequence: TGTGCCAGCAGCTCCCAGACAGGGTTCGATGAAAAACTGTTTTTT. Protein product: CASSSQTGFDEKLFF.